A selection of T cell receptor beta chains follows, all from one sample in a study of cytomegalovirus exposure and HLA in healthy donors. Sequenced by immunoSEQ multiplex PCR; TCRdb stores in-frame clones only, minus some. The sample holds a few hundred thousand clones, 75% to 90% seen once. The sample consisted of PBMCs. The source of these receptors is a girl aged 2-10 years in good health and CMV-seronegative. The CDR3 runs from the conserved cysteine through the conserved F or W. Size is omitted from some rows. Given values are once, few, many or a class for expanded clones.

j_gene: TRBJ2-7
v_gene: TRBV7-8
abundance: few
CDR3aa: CASSGPLGGFGQYF

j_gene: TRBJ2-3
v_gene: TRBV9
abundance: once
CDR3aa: CASSPREGTDTQYF

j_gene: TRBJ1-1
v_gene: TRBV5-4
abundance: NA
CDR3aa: CASSPAGGNTEAFF

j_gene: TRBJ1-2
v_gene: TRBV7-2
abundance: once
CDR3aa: CASSKDRVYGYIF

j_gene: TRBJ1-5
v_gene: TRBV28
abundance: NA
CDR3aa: CASSLWGQGARQPQHF

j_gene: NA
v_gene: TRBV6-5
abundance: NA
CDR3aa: CASSYSRLNYEQYF

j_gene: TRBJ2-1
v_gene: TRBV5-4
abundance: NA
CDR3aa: CASTGIEVSYNEQFF

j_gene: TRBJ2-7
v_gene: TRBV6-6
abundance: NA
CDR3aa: CASSYAGRSGAYEQYF

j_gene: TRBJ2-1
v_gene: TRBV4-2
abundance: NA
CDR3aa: CASSQARGYDNEQFF

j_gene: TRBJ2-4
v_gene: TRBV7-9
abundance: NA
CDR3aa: CASSLVEGIAKNIQYF

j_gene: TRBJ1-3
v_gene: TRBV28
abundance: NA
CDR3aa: CASSRQATGNTIYF

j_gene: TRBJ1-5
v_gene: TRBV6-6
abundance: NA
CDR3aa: CASRKDSNSNQPQHF

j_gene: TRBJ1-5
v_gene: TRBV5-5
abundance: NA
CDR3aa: CASSPSRDSNQPQHF

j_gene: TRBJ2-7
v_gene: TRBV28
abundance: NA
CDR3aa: CASSLAQGFPEQYF

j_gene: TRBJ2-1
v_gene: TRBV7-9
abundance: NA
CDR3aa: CASSSRLAGGPGQFF

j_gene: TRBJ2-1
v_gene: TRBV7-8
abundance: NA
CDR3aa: CASSLGRLRLHNEQFF

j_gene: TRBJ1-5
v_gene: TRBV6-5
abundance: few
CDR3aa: CASSQTRGFKPQHF

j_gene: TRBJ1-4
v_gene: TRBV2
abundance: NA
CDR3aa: CASSLQGVTNEKLFF

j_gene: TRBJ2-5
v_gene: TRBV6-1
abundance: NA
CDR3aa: CASSGGGPETQYF

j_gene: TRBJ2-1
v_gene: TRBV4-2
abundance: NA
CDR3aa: CASSQDLLDWTSEQFF

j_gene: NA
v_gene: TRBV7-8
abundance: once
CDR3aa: CASSQHGAGDPYEQYF

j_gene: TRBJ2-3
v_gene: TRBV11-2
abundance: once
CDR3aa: CASSLGAGGSTDTQYF

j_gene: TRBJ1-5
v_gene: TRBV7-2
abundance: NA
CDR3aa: CASSLQGLNQPQHF

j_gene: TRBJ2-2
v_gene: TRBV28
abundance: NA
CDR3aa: CASRPFLGAGKTGELFF

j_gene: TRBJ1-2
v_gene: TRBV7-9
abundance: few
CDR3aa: CASSPPQANYGYTF

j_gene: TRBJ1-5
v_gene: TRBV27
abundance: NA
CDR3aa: CASSTQGAGQPQHF

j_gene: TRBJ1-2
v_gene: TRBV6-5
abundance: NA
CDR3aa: CASSYWQGDGYTF

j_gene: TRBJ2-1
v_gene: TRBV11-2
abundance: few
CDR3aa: CASSLYNNNEQFF

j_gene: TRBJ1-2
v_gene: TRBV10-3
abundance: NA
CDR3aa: CAISEVGSYGYTF

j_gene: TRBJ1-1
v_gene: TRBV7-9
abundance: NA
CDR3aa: CASSVLGGLRVTEAFF

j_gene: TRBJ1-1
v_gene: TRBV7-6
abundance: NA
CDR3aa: CASSLSVNTEAFF

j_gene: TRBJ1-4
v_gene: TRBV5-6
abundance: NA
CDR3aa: CASSLTHRNEKLFF